This T cell receptor beta chain came from a study of cytomegalovirus exposure and HLA in healthy donors. About this clone itself: Its cognate antigen is unknown.

Study results and limitations: Fewer N-insertions (relative to the approximately 670-donor mean) were reportedly seen in an Asian-associated ancestry cluster in a later analysis. Cytomegalovirus status, reportedly, was diagnosed with high specificity and sensitivity by the classifier. TRBV6-2, TRBV6-3 and other indistinguishable V segments were excluded.

V was cut by 2 bases and J by 0 bases, with 11 bases left in between. The length of the CDR3 is 16 residues. Germline CDR1 is SGHDT and CDR2 is YYEEEE. Among the donors, all were healthy bone marrow donors. Primers for the PCR totalled 60 Vbeta and 13 Jbeta. The data were produced by immunoSEQ multiplex PCR, yet TCRdb's version contains in-frame clones alone and is incomplete. This table has around 230,000 clones, roughly 82% appearing once. V and J are TRBV5-6 and TRBJ2-2; D unresolved. The receptor was derived from a man in his forties or fifties in good health and CMV-seropositive. Sequenced sample: PBMCs. This CDR3 is CASSFMTDANTGELFF. The DNA of the CDR3 is TGTGCCAGCAGCTTTATGACTGACGCGAACACCGGGGAGCTGTTTTTT.